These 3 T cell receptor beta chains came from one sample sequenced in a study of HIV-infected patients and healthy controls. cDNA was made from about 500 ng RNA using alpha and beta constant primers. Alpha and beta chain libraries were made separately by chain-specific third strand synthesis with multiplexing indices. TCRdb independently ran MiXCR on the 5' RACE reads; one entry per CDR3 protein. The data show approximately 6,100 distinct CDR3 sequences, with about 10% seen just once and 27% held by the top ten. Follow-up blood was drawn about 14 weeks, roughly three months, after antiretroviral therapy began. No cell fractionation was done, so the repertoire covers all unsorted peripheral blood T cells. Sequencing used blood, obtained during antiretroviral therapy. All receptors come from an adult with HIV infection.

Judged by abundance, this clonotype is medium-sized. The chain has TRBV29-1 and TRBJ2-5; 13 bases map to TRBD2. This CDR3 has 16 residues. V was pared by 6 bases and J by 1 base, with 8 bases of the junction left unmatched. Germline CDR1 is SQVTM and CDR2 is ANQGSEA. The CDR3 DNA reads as TGCAGCGTGAAGATGGGACTAGCGGGGCCCCAAGAGACCCAGTACTTC. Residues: CSVKMGLAGPQETQYF.

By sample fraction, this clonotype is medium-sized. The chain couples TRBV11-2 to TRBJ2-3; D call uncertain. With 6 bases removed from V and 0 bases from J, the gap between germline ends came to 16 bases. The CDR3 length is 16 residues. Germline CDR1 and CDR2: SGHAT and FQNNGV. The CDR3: CASSYRPDTSTDTQYF. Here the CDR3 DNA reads TGTGCCAGCAGTTATCGACCCGACACTAGCACAGATACGCAGTATTTT. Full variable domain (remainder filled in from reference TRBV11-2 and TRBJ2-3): EAGVAQSPRYKIIEKRQSVAFWCNPISGHATLYWYQQILGQGPKLLIQFQNNGVVDDSQLPKDRFSAERLKGVDSTLKIQPAKLEDSAVYLCASSYRPDTSTDTQYFGPGTRLTVL.

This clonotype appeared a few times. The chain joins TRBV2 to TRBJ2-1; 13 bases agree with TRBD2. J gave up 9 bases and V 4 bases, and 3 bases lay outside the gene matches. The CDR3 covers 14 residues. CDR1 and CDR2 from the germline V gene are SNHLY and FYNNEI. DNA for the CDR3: TGTGCCAGCAGTGTCGGACTAGCGGGAGTTGAGCAGTTCTTC. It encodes CASSVGLAGVEQFF.